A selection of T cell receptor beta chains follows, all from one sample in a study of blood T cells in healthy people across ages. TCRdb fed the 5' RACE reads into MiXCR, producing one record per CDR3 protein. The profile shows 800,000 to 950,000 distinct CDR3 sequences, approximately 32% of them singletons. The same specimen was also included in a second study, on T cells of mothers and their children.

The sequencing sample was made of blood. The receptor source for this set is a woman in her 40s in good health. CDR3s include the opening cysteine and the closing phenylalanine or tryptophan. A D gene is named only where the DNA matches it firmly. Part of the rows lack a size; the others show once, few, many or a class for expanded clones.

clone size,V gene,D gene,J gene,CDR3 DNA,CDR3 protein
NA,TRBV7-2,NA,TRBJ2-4,TGTGCCAGCAGCTTGGCGGGGGCGAACAATGAGCAGTACTTC,CASSLAGANNEQYF
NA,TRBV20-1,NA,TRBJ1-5,TGCAGTGCCGCGCGTCCGGGCGGGGATCAGCCCCAGCATTTT,CSAARPGGDQPQHF
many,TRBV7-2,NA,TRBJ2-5,TGTGCCAGCAGCTTATGGTTGGGGGAGACCCAGTACTTC,CASSLWLGETQYF
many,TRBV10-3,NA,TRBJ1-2,TGTGCCATCAGTGAGTCGGAACTCCTACTGAACTATGGCTACACCTTC,CAISESELLLNYGYTF
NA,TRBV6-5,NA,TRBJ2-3,TGTGCCAGCAGTTACTCCCAGGATCTTTTAGCGCAGTATTTT,CASSYSQDLLAQYF
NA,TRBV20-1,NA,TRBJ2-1,TGCAGTGCTAGAGAGGGGGGCAGGAGCTCCTACAATGAGCAGTTCTTT,CSAREGGRSSYNEQFF
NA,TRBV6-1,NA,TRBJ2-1,TGTGCCAGCAGTTCACAGGGAGGTATTGATGAGCAGTGCTTC,CASSSQGGIDEQCF
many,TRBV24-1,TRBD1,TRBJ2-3,TGTGCCACCAGCCCTTCCCATGGACAGGGGGCGGTCGGAGATACGCAGTATTTT,CATSPSHGQGAVGDTQYF
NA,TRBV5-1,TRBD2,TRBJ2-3,TGCGCCAGCAGCTTGGTAGCGGGGGCCGGCACAGATACGCAGTATTTT,CASSLVAGAGTDTQYF
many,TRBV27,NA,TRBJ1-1,TGTGCCAGCAGTTTCGCTCTGAACACTGAAGCTTTCTTT,CASSFALNTEAFF
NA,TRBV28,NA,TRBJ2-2,TGTGCCAGCATTCAAGGTCCGAACACCGGGGAGCTGTTTTTT,CASIQGPNTGELFF
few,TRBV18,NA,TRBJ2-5,TGTGCCAGCTCACCTGGTGATGGAGAGACCCAGTACTTC,CASSPGDGETQYF
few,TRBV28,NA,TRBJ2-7,TGTGTCAGCGGAAACTTCTTCGTCAGGTCCTACGAGCAGTACTTC,CVSGNFFVRSYEQYF
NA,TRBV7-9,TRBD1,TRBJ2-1,TGTGCCAGCAGCTTATCAGGGGGCGTAGGGCGGTTCTTC,CASSLSGGVGRFF
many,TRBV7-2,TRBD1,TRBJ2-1,TGTGCCAGCAGCACGACGACCGGGACAGGGTTTGATGAGCAGTTCTTC,CASSTTTGTGFDEQFF
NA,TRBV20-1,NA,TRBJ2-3,TGCAGTGCTAGACTTGGGGGGCCCTTCACAGATACGCAGTATTTT,CSARLGGPFTDTQYF
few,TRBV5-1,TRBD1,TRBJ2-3,TGCGCCAGCAGCTGGGGACAGGGGGCGCCGGATACGCAGTATTTT,CASSWGQGAPDTQYF
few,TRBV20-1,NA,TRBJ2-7,TGTAGCGCTAGAAGGGGGACGGGACCTTCCTACGAGCAGTACTTC,CSARRGTGPSYEQYF
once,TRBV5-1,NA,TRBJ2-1,TGCGCCAGCAGCCTGCAAGTAGCAGGATCCTACAATGAGCAGTTCTTC,CASSLQVAGSYNEQFF
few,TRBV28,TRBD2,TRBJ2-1,TGTGCCAGCAGTTCCCCTCCCGGCGGGGGGGCCGGGGGTTGGAAGGAGCAGTTCTTC,CASSSPPGGGAGGWKEQFF
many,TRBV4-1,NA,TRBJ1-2,TGCGCCAGCAGCCCGGAGGGGACCTATGGCTACACCTTC,CASSPEGTYGYTF
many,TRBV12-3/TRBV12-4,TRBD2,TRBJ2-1,TGTGCCAGCAGTCTAGCGGGGGGGTACTCCAATGAGCAGTTCTTC,CASSLAGGYSNEQFF
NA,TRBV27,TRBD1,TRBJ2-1,TGTGCCAGCAGTTCGGACAGGGGGTATGGAAATGAGCAGTTCTTC,CASSSDRGYGNEQFF
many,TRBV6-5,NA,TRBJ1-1,TGTGCCAGCAGTTACTCGACCACTGGGCTGAACACTGAAGCTTTCTTT,CASSYSTTGLNTEAFF
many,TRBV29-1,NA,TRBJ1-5,TGCAGCGTGGCGGCAGGGGATAGCAATCAGCCCCAGCATTTT,CSVAAGDSNQPQHF
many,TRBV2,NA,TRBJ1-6,TGTGCCAGCAGTGAAACGGCCAGGGGATCACCCCTCCACTTT,CASSETARGSPLHF
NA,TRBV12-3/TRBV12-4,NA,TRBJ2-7,TGTGTCAGCAGTTTAGGGGGGGGACAGATCTACGAGCAGTACTTC,CVSSLGGGQIYEQYF
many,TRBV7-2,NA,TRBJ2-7,TGTGCCAGCAGCCGTGGGGGTTTTCGCGAGCAGTACTTC,CASSRGGFREQYF
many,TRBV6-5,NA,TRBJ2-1,TGTGCCAGCAGTGAGATCCGGGGGACCTACAATGAGCAGTTCTTC,CASSEIRGTYNEQFF
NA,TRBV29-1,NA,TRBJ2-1,TGCAGCGTTACGTGGTATGGAGACATCGTCTCCTACAATGAGCAGTTCTTC,CSVTWYGDIVSYNEQFF
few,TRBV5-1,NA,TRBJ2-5,TGCGCCAGCAGCTTCGGGGACCCTCAAGAGACCCAGTACTTC,CASSFGDPQETQYF
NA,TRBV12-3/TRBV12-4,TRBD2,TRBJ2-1,TGTGCCAGCAGTAATAGCGGGGGGGCTCCCAATGAGCAGTTCTTC,CASSNSGGAPNEQFF
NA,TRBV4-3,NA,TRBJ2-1,TGCGCCAGCAGCCAAGATCTTATCCGGGGGGCCTCCAATGAGCAGTTCTTC,CASSQDLIRGASNEQFF
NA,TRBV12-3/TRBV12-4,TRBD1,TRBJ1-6,TGTGCCAGCAGTTTGAGGGGACAGGGCGTAAGGAATTCACCCCTCCACTTT,CASSLRGQGVRNSPLHF
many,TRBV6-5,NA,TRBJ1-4,TGTGCCAGCAGTTACCACAGTTATTCAACTAATGAAAAACTGTTTTTT,CASSYHSYSTNEKLFF
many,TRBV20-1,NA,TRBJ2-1,TGCAGTGCTAGGTACAGGGACACGATCGACAATGAGCAGTTCTTC,CSARYRDTIDNEQFF
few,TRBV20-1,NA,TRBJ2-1,TGCAGTGCCGGATTGAGGGATGGAGCCTACAATGAGCAGTTCTTC,CSAGLRDGAYNEQFF
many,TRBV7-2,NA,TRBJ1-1,TGTGCCAGCAGCCCAGGGACGGCGAACACTGAAGCTTTCTTT,CASSPGTANTEAFF
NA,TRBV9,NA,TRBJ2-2,TGTGCCAGCAAAGGCACCGGGGAGTTGTTTTTT,CASKGTGELFF
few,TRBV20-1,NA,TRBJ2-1,TGCAGTGCTAGACAAGCCATTGGGTCAGAGACCCAGTTCTTC,CSARQAIGSETQFF
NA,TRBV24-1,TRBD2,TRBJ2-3,TGTGCCGCCAGTGATTTTCCCGGGACTAGCGGAAAGGCAGATACGCAGTATTTT,CAASDFPGTSGKADTQYF
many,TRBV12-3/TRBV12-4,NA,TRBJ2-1,TGTGCCAGCAGTCTCATAGCCGCCTTCAATGAGCAGTTCTTC,CASSLIAAFNEQFF
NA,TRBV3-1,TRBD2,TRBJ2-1,TGTGCCAGCAACCAGGAGCCGTCCGGGGGGGGATATAGCGATGAGCAGTTCTTC,CASNQEPSGGGYSDEQFF
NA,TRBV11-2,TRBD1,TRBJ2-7,TGTGCCAGCAGCTTAGCCTCCGGGACAGGGATCTACGAGCAGTACTTC,CASSLASGTGIYEQYF
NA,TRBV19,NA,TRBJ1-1,TGTGCCAGTAGTATAGCTCGGGGGACTGAAGCTTTCTTT,CASSIARGTEAFF
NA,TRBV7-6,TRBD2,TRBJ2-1,TGTGCCAGCAGCTTAGTAGGACTAGCCGACAATGAGCAGTTCTTC,CASSLVGLADNEQFF
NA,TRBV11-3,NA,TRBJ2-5,TGTGCCAGCAGCTCCAACAGGGTCTCGGAGACCCAGTACTTC,CASSSNRVSETQYF
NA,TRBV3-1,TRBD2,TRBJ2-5,TGTGCCAGCAGCCACGCAAAGGCTAGCGGGGGCCGGGAGACCCAGTACTTC,CASSHAKASGGRETQYF
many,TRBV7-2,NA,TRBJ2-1,TGTGCCAGCAGCTTGAAAGGTATCTCCTACAATGAGCAGTTCTTC,CASSLKGISYNEQFF
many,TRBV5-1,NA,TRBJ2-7,TGCGCCAGCTCATTGATGGACCAAAGATTCTACGAGCAGTACTTC,CASSLMDQRFYEQYF
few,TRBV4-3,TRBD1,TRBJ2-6,TGCGCCAGCAGCCTAGACGGGACAGGAAGTTTTGGGGCCAACGTCCTGACTTTC,CASSLDGTGSFGANVLTF
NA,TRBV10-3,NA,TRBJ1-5,TGTGCCATCAGTCCAGTGGGTACCAATCAGCCCCAGCATTTT,CAISPVGTNQPQHF
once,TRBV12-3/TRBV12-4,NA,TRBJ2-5,TGTGCCAGCAGTTTACGGCGGAATCAACCTGCCGAGACCCAGTACTTC,CASSLRRNQPAETQYF
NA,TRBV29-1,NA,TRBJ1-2,TGCAGCGTCGAAACACGGGTTGACTATGGCTACACCTTC,CSVETRVDYGYTF